Below are 26 T cell receptor beta chains sequenced from a single sample in a study of T cells after posttransplantation cyclophosphamide. Cyclophosphamide on days +3 and +4 followed busulfan-fludarabine conditioning and a marrow graft. Clones were sequenced by immunoSEQ multiplex PCR, and TCRdb holds only the in-frame ones, with some missing. The sample holds some 9,700 clones, around 83% seen once. Material: PBMCs, obtained 1,900 to 2,000 days after a stem cell transplant with posttransplant cyclophosphamide. These receptors came from a female patient between 40 and 55 years old who received an allogeneic stem cell transplant from a related donor, was CMV-positive, and had no GVHD. The graft donor may account for some of the T cells.

The chain uses TRBV19 and TRBJ2-3, with a possible D match to TRBD2 (6 bases). The V gene's germline CDR1 is LNHDA and CDR2 SQIVND (reference sequence). The CDR3 covers 14 residues. Trimming took off 9 bases at V and 0 bases at J, with 13 bases between the two ends. The CDR3 sequence is CASADYLSTDTQYF. The CDR3 coding sequence is TGTGCCAGCGCGGACTACCTAAGCACAGATACGCAGTATTTT. Combining the CDR3 with reference TRBV19 and TRBJ2-3 gives the whole variable domain DGGITQSPKYLFRKEGQNVTLSCEQNLNHDAMYWYRQDPGQGLRLIYYSQIVNDFQKGDIAEGYSVSREKKESFPLTVTSAQKNPTAFYLCASADYLSTDTQYFGPGTRLTVL.

This clone was recorded a few times. V gene TRBV7-7 combines with J gene TRBJ2-7; tentative D call: TRBD1 (6 bases). CDR3 size: 15 residues. The germline V and J ends were trimmed by 2 bases and 3 bases, with 14 bases remaining between them. CDR1 and CDR2 (germline): SSHAT, FNYEAQ (reference sequence). CDR3 loop: CASSLYWGQGYEQYF. The CDR3 bases are TGTGCCAGCAGCTTATACTGGGGGCAAGGCTACGAGCAGTACTTC.

V is TRBV19 and J is TRBJ1-6; perhaps TRBD1 as D (6 bases). Trimming stripped 7 bases from V and 14 bases from J, with 24 bases between. CDR3 size: 15 residues. From germline, CDR1 is LNHDA and CDR2 SQIVND (reference sequence). The CDR3 sequence: CASTLDSEINGALHF. The CDR3 nucleotides read TGTGCCAGTACTCTGGACAGTGAGATAAATGGGGCCCTCCACTTT.

The CDR3 DNA follows: TGTGCCAGTAGTATTGGACAGCGTAGCACAGATACGCAGTATTTT. Protein product: CASSIGQRSTDTQYF. V gene TRBV19 combines with J gene TRBJ2-3, with TRBD1 as a possible D gene (6 bases). The germline V and J ends were trimmed by 3 bases and 0 bases, with 10 bases remaining between them. Per the germline V gene, CDR1 is LNHDA and CDR2 is SQIVND (reference sequence). There are 15 residues in the CDR3.

CDR3 bases: TGTGCCAGTAGTCCGGGACAAAAAAGGTCTAACTATGGCTACACCTTC. This translates into CASSPGQKRSNYGYTF. J is TRBJ1-2 and V is TRBV19, with D possibly matching TRBD1 (6 bases). Germline V gene sequence: CDR1 LNHDA, CDR2 SQIVND (reference sequence). V gave up 5 bases and J gave up 0 bases, with 16 bases separating them. The CDR3 loop spans 16 amino acids.

The chain is built from TRBV6-1 and TRBJ1-6; unclear D gene. The length of the CDR3 is 13 residues. V lost 2 bases, J lost 9 bases, and 8 bases lay in between. Germline values: CDR1 MNHNS, CDR2 SASEGT. Here the CDR3 reads CASSERTASPLHF. Here the CDR3 DNA reads TGTGCCAGCAGTGAAAGAACAGCTTCACCCCTCCACTTT.

The V gene is TRBV4-3, the J gene TRBJ1-1; no reliable D call. CDR1 and CDR2 (germline): LGHNA, YSLEER. Trimming took 8 bases from V and 6 from J, leaving 16 bases between them. CDR3 length: 13 residues. CDR3 bases: TGCGCCAGCTCAACCCAGAGGGTCGCTGAAGCTTTCTTT. Its protein is CASSTQRVAEAFF.

The rearrangement joins TRBV19 to TRBJ2-5, with D perhaps matching TRBD1 (6 bases). The germline V gene has CDR1 LNHDA and CDR2 SQIVND (reference sequence). CDR3 size: 15 residues. V lost 5 bases to trimming and J lost 1 base, with 14 bases between them. The CDR3 DNA sequence: TGTGCCAGTAGTCCCAGGACAGTGAGCCAAGAGACCCAGTACTTC. It yields the protein CASSPRTVSQETQYF.

The chain is built from TRBV7-9 and TRBJ1-2, with TRBD1 identical over 10 bases. Losses at the gene ends were 3 bases for V and 2 bases for J; bases not matched to a gene: 6. Germline V gives CDR1 SEHNR, CDR2 FQNEAQ (reference sequence). CDR3 length equals 16 residues. CDR3 bases: TGTGCCAGCAGCTTGTCTTGGGGACAGGGGAACTATGGCTACACCTTC. It yields the protein CASSLSWGQGNYGYTF.

The chain joins TRBV6-5 to TRBJ1-4; no clear D. Germline lookup yields CDR1 MNHEY and CDR2 SVGAGI. V gave up 0 bases and J gave up 0 bases, with 8 bases separating them. This CDR3 comprises 16 residues. CDR3 protein: CASSYSRLATNEKLFF. The CDR3 nucleotides are TGTGCCAGCAGTTACTCCCGACTTGCAACTAATGAAAAACTGTTTTTT.

The V and J genes are TRBV5-6 and TRBJ2-2; TRBD1 matches at 7 bases. The CDR3 has 14 residues. Germline CDR1 reads SGHDT; CDR2 reads YYEEEE. V was clipped by 2 bases and J by 5 bases; unmatched bases: 3. The CDR3 here is CASSFLTGTGELFF. The CDR3 bases are TGTGCCAGCAGCTTCCTGACAGGGACCGGGGAGCTGTTTTTT.

The chain has TRBV5-4 and TRBJ2-1; 16 bases line up with TRBD2. CDR3 length: 15 residues. CDR1 is SGHNT and CDR2 is YYREEE in the germline V gene (reference sequence). J gave up 7 bases and V 5 bases, and 3 bases lay outside the gene matches. The CDR3 is CASRQGLAGGNEQFF. The CDR3 DNA follows: TGTGCCAGCAGGCAGGGACTAGCGGGGGGGAATGAGCAGTTCTTC.

V is TRBV28 and J is TRBJ1-4; the match to TRBD1 covers 8 bases. The CDR3 is 17 residues long. Germline loops: CDR1 MDHEN, CDR2 SYDVKM. J was trimmed by 3 bases and V by 4 bases; bases with no gene match: 10. The CDR3 loop is CASSSPGQATSNEKLFF. The DNA for the CDR3 is TGTGCCAGCAGTTCACCGGGACAGGCGACGTCTAATGAAAAACTGTTTTTT.

The rearrangement links TRBV9 to TRBJ2-4; 9 bases fit TRBD1. This CDR3 spans 16 amino acids. Germline values: CDR1 SGDLS, CDR2 YYNGEE. J was trimmed by 8 bases and V by 3 bases; bases with no gene match: 12. In nucleotides, the CDR3 is TGTGCCAGCAGCGAAAATACCGGGACAGGGAGAGACATTCAGTACTTC. Protein product: CASSENTGTGRDIQYF. The entire variable domain, with the rest obtained from reference TRBV9 and TRBJ2-4, is as follows: DSGVTQTPKHLITATGQRVTLRCSPRSGDLSVYWYQQSLDQGLQFLIQYYNGEERAKGNILERFSAQQFPDLHSELNLSSLELGDSALYFCASSENTGTGRDIQYFGAGTRLSVL.

V gene TRBV2 combines with J gene TRBJ1-1, with TRBD1 identical over 7 bases. The CDR3 contains 15 residues. With 5 bases clipped from V and 1 base from J, the junction kept 7 bases outside the gene matches. Per the germline V gene, CDR1 is SNHLY and CDR2 is FYNNEI. The CDR3 coding sequence is TGTGCCAGCAGTTGGGCCAGACAGGGGAACACTGAAGCTTTCTTT. This codes for CASSWARQGNTEAFF.

This clone was recorded a few times. J is TRBJ1-2 and V is TRBV15; maybe TRBD1 (6 bases). Germline lookup yields CDR1 LNHNV and CDR2 YYDKDF (reference sequence). Trimming removed 3 bases from V and 6 bases from J, with 8 bases in between. The CDR3 covers 12 residues. The CDR3 reads CATSSGGHGYTF. DNA for the CDR3: TGTGCCACCAGCAGCGGGGGGCATGGCTACACCTTC. Supplemented by reference TRBV15 and TRBJ1-2, the full variable domain reads DAMVIQNPRYQVTQFGKPVTLSCSQTLNHNVMYWYQQKSSQAPKLLFHYYDKDFNNEADTPDNFQSRRPNTSFCFLDIRSPGLGDTAMYLCATSSGGHGYTFGSGTRLTVV.

This clone was counted between two and nine times. V and J are TRBV2 and TRBJ1-5; TRBD1 agrees at 7 bases. After removal of 6 bases from V and 4 bases from J, the junction contained 6 bases not matched to a gene. CDR3 length equals 14 residues. Germline CDR1 SNHLY, CDR2 FYNNEI. The CDR3 bases are TGTGCCAGCAGAGGGGACAGTTCTAATCAGCCCCAGCATTTT. Protein: CASRGDSSNQPQHF. Filled out from reference TRBV2 and TRBJ1-5, the complete variable domain reads EPEVTQTPSHQVTQMGQEVILRCVPISNHLYFYWYRQILGQKVEFLVSFYNNEISEKSEIFDDQFSVERPDGSNFTLKIRSTKLEDSAMYFCASRGDSSNQPQHFGDGTRLSIL.

V usage is TRBV11-3 and J usage is TRBJ2-5, with TRBD2 identical over 8 bases. J gave up 3 bases and V 3 bases, and 9 bases lay outside the gene matches. This CDR3 region has 16 residues. The germline gives CDR1 SGHNT, CDR2 YENEEA. CDR3 coding DNA: TGTGCCAGCAGCTTGGGTTCGCGGGGGGCCGAAGAGACCCAGTACTTC. It translates to CASSLGSRGAEETQYF.

This rearrangement joins TRBV6-6 to TRBJ2-1; unclear D gene. Trimming pared 6 bases from V and 4 bases from J, leaving 10 bases between. In germline, CDR1 is MNHNY, CDR2 SVGAGI (reference sequence). This CDR3 has 13 amino acids. For the CDR3, the DNA is TGTGCCAGCAGCCCCTATATTTACAATGAGCAGTTCTTC. It is translated as CASSPYIYNEQFF.

The CDR3 DNA reads TGTGCCAGCAGCCCGGGTGGCGGGGGGCGCTACAATGAGCAGTTCTTC. Its protein product is CASSPGGGGRYNEQFF. The rearrangement links TRBV7-2 to TRBJ2-1; 8 positions match TRBD2. The germline gives CDR1 SGHTA, CDR2 FQGNSA. This CDR3 has 16 amino acids. Losses at the gene ends were 5 bases for V and 3 bases for J; bases not matched to a gene: 9. Full variable domain (missing parts from reference TRBV7-2 and TRBJ2-1): GAGVSQSPSNKVTEKGKDVELRCDPISGHTALYWYRQSLGQGLEFLIYFQGNSAPDKSGLPSDRFSAERTGGSVSTLTIQRTQQEDSAVYLCASSPGGGGRYNEQFFGPGTRLTVL.

V gene TRBV5-1 combines with J gene TRBJ1-1; possible D gene TRBD1, 6 bases. Trimming shortened V by 0 bases and J by 1 base, and 10 bases separated the two germline ends. Germline CDR1 and CDR2: SGHRS and YFSETQ. This CDR3 has 15 amino acids. The CDR3 sequence: CASSLGTVKNTEAFF. The CDR3 nucleotides are TGCGCCAGCAGCTTGGGGACAGTCAAGAACACTGAAGCTTTCTTT.

This chain joins TRBV7-2 and TRBJ2-3; D unclear. Germline V CDR1 and CDR2: SGHTA, FQGNSA. The V end was cut by 1 base, the J end by 3 bases, with 8 bases between. The CDR3 covers 14 residues. CDR3 coding DNA: TGTGCCAGCAGCTTAGGCCCGGTGACAGATACGCAGTATTTT. It is translated as CASSLGPVTDTQYF.

J is TRBJ1-5 and V is TRBV27, with 7 bases that match TRBD1. The CDR3 totals 14 residues. V trimming: 3 bases; J trimming: 1 base; junction bases outside the gene matches: 0. Germline V CDR1 and CDR2: MNHEY, SMNVEV (reference sequence). The CDR3, as DNA: TGTGCCAGCAGTTTGGGACAGAGCAATCAGCCCCAGCATTTT. It codes for CASSLGQSNQPQHF.

The V gene is TRBV5-1, the J gene TRBJ2-7; D gene ambiguous. CDR1 is SGHRS, CDR2 YFSETQ, per germline. The CDR3 has 12 residues. The V gene lost 4 bases and the J gene lost 4 bases, with 9 bases spanning the gap. In nucleotides, the CDR3 is TGCGCCAGCAGCCCTAACAGTTACGAGCAGTACTTC. The encoded protein is CASSPNSYEQYF.

This CDR3 is CASSSTGRNTEAFF. The DNA of the CDR3 is TGTGCCAGCAGCTCGACAGGGAGGAACACTGAAGCTTTCTTT. The chain combines TRBV9 with TRBJ1-1, with 7 nucleotides matching TRBD1. CDR1 and CDR2 (germline): SGDLS, YYNGEE. The CDR3 is 14 residues long. V lost 4 bases to trimming and J lost 1 base; unmatched junction nucleotides: 4. Combining the CDR3 with reference TRBV9 and TRBJ1-1 gives the whole variable domain DSGVTQTPKHLITATGQRVTLRCSPRSGDLSVYWYQQSLDQGLQFLIQYYNGEERAKGNILERFSAQQFPDLHSELNLSSLELGDSALYFCASSSTGRNTEAFFGQGTRLTVV.

V and J are TRBV4-3 and TRBJ2-7; TRBD1 aligns across 10 bases. The length of the CDR3 is 15 residues. V gave up 3 bases and J gave up 3 bases; unmatched junction bases: 5. The germline gives CDR1 LGHNA, CDR2 YSLEER. The CDR3 reads CASSQPGTGVYEQYF. DNA for the CDR3: TGCGCCAGCAGCCAGCCCGGGACAGGGGTCTACGAGCAGTACTTC.